A single sample gave rise to the 5 T cell receptor beta chains below, sequenced in a study of Ad26.COV2.S vaccination and SARS-CoV-2 variants. Assay used: immunoSEQ multiplex PCR; TCRdb lists only in-frame clones, some missing. This sample has a few hundred thousand clones, with roughly 90% found just once. The sample's treatment: around 19 received Ad26.COV2.S at low or high dose, single or two shots; five or six received placebo; per-sample allocation not given. Each sample was drawn 63 days after the first injection (of vaccine or placebo). Sequencing used peripheral blood, obtained in a trial of Ad26.COV2.S vaccine versus placebo. Receptors were obtained from a person between 18 and 65 years old who received the Ad26.COV2.S COVID-19 vaccine or a placebo.

This chain connects TRBV2 to TRBJ2-5; 7 bases are shared with TRBD1. The trim removed 7 bases at V and 4 bases at J, leaving 9 bases unmatched. In germline, CDR1 is SNHLY, CDR2 FYNNEI. This CDR3 region has 14 residues. The CDR3 here is CASKDRVSRETQYF. CDR3 coding DNA: TGTGCCAGCAAAGACAGGGTTTCACGAGAGACCCAGTACTTC.

V is TRBV5-6 and J is TRBJ2-2; 8 bases align to TRBD2. The CDR3 covers 16 residues. Germline loops: CDR1 SGHDT, CDR2 YYEEEE. V was pared by 0 bases and J by 4 bases, with 5 bases of the junction left unmatched. CDR3 in amino acids: CASSLDGAGGTGELFF. The CDR3 DNA reads as TGTGCCAGCAGCTTGGACGGGGCGGGAGGCACCGGGGAGCTGTTTTTT. The full variable domain, in which reference TRBV5-6 and TRBJ2-2 provide the parts outside the CDR3, is DAGVTQSPTHLIKTRGQQVTLRCSPKSGHDTVSWYQQALGQGPQFIFQYYEEEERQRGNFPDRFSGHQFPNYSSELNVNALLLGDSALYLCASSLDGAGGTGELFFGEGSRLTVL.

This sequence joins TRBV6-5 and TRBJ1-5; D is undetermined. The V gene's germline CDR1 is MNHEY and CDR2 SVGAGI. Trimming removed 7 bases at V and 3 bases at J, with 10 bases between. CDR3 size: 13 residues. In DNA, the CDR3 is TGTGCCAGCAAGGCACGGACCAATCAGCCCCAGCATTTT. As protein: CASKARTNQPQHF.

The chain couples TRBV6-6 to TRBJ1-2; 8 positions match TRBD1. Trimming cost V 6 bases and J 4 bases; bases outside gene matches: 10. Germline loops: CDR1 MNHNY, CDR2 SVGAGI (reference sequence). This CDR3 region has 15 residues. CDR3 bases: TGTGCCAGCAGAGGGACAGGCGATAACTTCTATGGCTACACCTTC. Protein sequence: CASRGTGDNFYGYTF.

V gene TRBV5-6 combines with J gene TRBJ2-2, with TRBD2 identical over 12 bases. Germline V gene sequence: CDR1 SGHDT, CDR2 YYEEEE. The ends lost 4 bases at V and 6 bases at J; junction bases unmatched: 7. This CDR3 region has 16 residues. The CDR3 sequence: CASSPLLAGGSGELFF. In nucleotides, the CDR3 is TGTGCCAGCAGCCCCCTACTAGCGGGGGGATCCGGGGAGCTGTTTTTT.